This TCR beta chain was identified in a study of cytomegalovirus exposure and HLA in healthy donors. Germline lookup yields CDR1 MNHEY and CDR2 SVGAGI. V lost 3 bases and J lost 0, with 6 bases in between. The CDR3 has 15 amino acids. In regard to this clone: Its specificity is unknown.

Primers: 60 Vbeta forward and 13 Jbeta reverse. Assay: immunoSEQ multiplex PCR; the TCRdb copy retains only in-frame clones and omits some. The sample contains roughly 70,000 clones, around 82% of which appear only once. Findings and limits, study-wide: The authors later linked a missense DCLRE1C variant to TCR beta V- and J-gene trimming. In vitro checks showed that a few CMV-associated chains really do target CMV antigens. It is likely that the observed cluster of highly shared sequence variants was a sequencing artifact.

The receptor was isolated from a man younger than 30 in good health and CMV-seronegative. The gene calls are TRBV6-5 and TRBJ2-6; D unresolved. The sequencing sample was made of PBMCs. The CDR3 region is CASSYGVSGANVLTF. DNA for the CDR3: TGTGCCAGCAGTTATGGAGTCTCTGGGGCCAACGTCCTGACTTTC.